The 11 T cell receptor beta chains below come from one sample, sequenced in a study of T cell repertoires in ileal Crohn's disease. Stated time point: neoterminal ileum biopsy at postoperative endoscopy, about 6 months after surgery. The repertoire was sequenced with immunoSEQ multiplex PCR; TCRdb's copy has only in-frame clones and lacks some. The sample holds approximately 13,000 clones; more than 60% are singletons and the top ten take 8.6%. Sequencing was performed on ileal tissue. The origin of the receptors is an adult with Crohn's disease.

The V call is TRBV5-6, the J call TRBJ2-3, with 7 bases aligning to TRBD1. Trimming took 1 base from V and 4 from J; bases not matched to a gene: 3. The CDR3 loop spans 14 amino acids. Germline CDR1 SGHDT, CDR2 YYEEEE. CDR3 sequence reads: CASSLWQGADTQYF. The CDR3, as DNA: TGTGCCAGCAGCTTGTGGCAGGGGGCAGATACGCAGTATTTT.

The chain carries TRBV5-1 and TRBJ2-3, with 7 positions matching TRBD1. Germline V gives CDR1 SGHRS, CDR2 YFSETQ. V shed 2 bases, J shed 4 bases, and the junction held 7 bases outside the gene matches. The CDR3 extends over 15 amino acids. The CDR3 region is CASSFEGAIADTQYF. In DNA, the CDR3 is TGCGCCAGCAGCTTCGAGGGGGCGATAGCAGATACGCAGTATTTT. Drawing the rest from reference TRBV5-1 and TRBJ2-3, the complete variable domain is KAGVTQTPRYLIKTRGQQVTLSCSPISGHRSVSWYQQTPGQGLQFLFEYFSETQRNKGNFPGRFSGRQFSNSRSEMNVSTLELGDSALYLCASSFEGAIADTQYFGPGTRLTVL.

This chain uses TRBV21-1 with TRBJ2-7; TRBD2 is taken as the D call from the table, unchecked against the DNA. TRBV21-1 is a pseudogene segment. The CDR3 length is 17 residues. The CDR3 here is CASTLVRIPGFSYEQYF. The CDR3 coding sequence is TGTGCCAGCACTCTAGTTCGAATCCCGGGTTTTTCGTACGAGCAGTACTTC.

The chain couples TRBV30 to TRBJ2-7; D call uncertain. CDR1 GTSNPN and CDR2 SVGIG come from the germline V gene (reference sequence). V lost 3 bases, J lost 4 bases, and 19 bases lay in between. CDR3 size: 15 residues. The CDR3 bases are TGTGCCTGGAGCGCCCCCGGGCCGATCGGGTACGAGCAGTACTTC. Translating it yields CAWSAPGPIGYEQYF.

V and J are TRBV18 and TRBJ2-6; D possibly corresponds to TRBD1 (6 bases). The germline V gene encodes CDR1 KGHSH and CDR2 LQKENI. The CDR3 is made up of 15 amino acids. The V end was cut by 3 bases, the J end by 0 bases, with 6 bases between. The CDR3 region has the DNA TGTGCCAGCTCACCGGACAGCTCTGGGGCCAACGTCCTGACTTTC. As protein: CASSPDSSGANVLTF.

The V and J genes are TRBV18 and TRBJ1-5; D ambiguous. V gave up 1 base and J gave up 3 bases, with 25 bases separating them. Germline CDR1 KGHSH, CDR2 LQKENI. The CDR3 length is 20 residues. The CDR3 bases are TGTGCCAGCTCACCACTCGATAGCAGGTCGCCGTGGACCACCAATCAGCCCCAGCATTTT. Translated: CASSPLDSRSPWTTNQPQHF.

The chain is built from TRBV30 and TRBJ1-1; 8 bases are shared with TRBD1. Germline loops: CDR1 GTSNPN, CDR2 SVGIG (reference sequence). The junction had 10 bases not matched to a gene; V was cut back by 3 bases and J by 4 bases. This CDR3 is 15 amino acids long. CDR3 region: CAWRPPDRDSTEAFF. CDR3 nucleotide sequence: TGTGCCTGGAGGCCCCCGGACAGGGATTCCACTGAAGCTTTCTTT.

The chain combines TRBV4-2 with TRBJ2-7; D gene ambiguous. Germline CDR1 is LGHNA and CDR2 is YNFKEQ. The V end was cut by 0 bases, the J end by 1 base, with 7 bases between. The length of the CDR3 is 14 residues. This chain's CDR3 is CASSQDGQSYEQYF. Written as DNA, the CDR3 is TGTGCCAGCAGCCAAGATGGCCAGTCCTACGAGCAGTACTTC.

The rearrangement links TRBV6-5 to TRBJ1-5, with D hard to call. From germline, CDR1 is MNHEY and CDR2 SVGAGI. Trimming shortened V by 7 bases and J by 3 bases, and 10 bases separated the two germline ends. The CDR3 loop spans 13 amino acids. The CDR3 DNA follows: TGTGCCAGCACCCCAGGCATCAATCAGCCCCAGCATTTT. Protein product: CASTPGINQPQHF.

The V and J genes are TRBV5-5 and TRBJ2-7; 8 nucleotides line up with TRBD1. CDR1 is SGHKS and CDR2 is YYEKEE in the germline V gene (reference sequence). J gave up 0 bases and V 2 bases, and 1 base lay outside the gene matches. The CDR3 is 14 amino acids. CDR3 sequence: CASSLQGDSYEQYF. The CDR3, as DNA: TGTGCCAGCAGCTTACAGGGGGACTCCTACGAGCAGTACTTC.

J is TRBJ2-7 and V is TRBV4-2, with 8 bases identical to TRBD2. Per the germline V gene, CDR1 is LGHNA and CDR2 is YNFKEQ. The CDR3 totals 16 residues. After removal of 0 bases from V and 6 bases from J, the junction contained 10 bases not matched to a gene. CDR3 DNA sequence: TGTGCCAGCAGCCAAGAGACGGGAGCGGGGGTATCCGAGCAGTACTTC. It is translated as CASSQETGAGVSEQYF.